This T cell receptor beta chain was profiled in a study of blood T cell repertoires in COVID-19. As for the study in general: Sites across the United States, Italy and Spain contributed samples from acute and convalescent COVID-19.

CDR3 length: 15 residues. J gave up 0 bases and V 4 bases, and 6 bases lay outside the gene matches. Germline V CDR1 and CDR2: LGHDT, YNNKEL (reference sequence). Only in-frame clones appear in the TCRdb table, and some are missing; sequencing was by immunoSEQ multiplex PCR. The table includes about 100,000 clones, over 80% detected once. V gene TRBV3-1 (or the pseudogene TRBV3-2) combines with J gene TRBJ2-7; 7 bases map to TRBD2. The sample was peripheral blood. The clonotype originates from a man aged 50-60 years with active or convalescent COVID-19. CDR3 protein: CASSLRGRDSYEQYF. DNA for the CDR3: TGTGCCAGCAGCCTCCGCGGGAGAGACTCCTACGAGCAGTACTTC.